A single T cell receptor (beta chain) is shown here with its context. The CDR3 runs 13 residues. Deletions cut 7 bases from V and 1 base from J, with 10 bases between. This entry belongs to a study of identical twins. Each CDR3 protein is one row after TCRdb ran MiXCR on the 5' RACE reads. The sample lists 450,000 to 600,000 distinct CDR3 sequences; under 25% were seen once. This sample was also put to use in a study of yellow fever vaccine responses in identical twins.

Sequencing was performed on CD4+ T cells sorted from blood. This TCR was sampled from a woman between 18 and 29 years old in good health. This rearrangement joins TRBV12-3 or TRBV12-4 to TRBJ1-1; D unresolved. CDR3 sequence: CASTRAENTEAFF. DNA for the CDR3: TGTGCCAGCACCCGGGCGGAGAACACTGAAGCTTTCTTT.